This is a list of T cell receptor beta chains from one sample in a study of OX40 agonist ivuxolimab in advanced cancers. Repertoires were generated with immunoSEQ multiplex PCR, while TCRdb's copy carries only in-frame clones and drops some. This sample carries approximately 100,000 clones, roughly 94% of them seen once, and the ten largest clones take around 0.54%. The material sequenced was CD4+ or CD8+ T cells sorted from blood, taken in a trial of the OX40 agonist ivuxolimab. The source is an adult with an advanced solid tumor such as melanoma, head and neck, liver or kidney cancer. CDR3s include the opening cysteine and the closing phenylalanine or tryptophan. D genes are given only for firm matches. Clone size is not always given. Where it is, it says once, few, many or a class for expanded clones.

NA | TRBJ2-5 | TRBV7-6 | NA | TGTGCCAGCAGTCTGTCTGGCGGTGAGACCCAGTACTTC | CASSLSGGETQYF
NA | TRBJ2-1 | TRBV11-3 | NA | TGTGCCAGCAGCCGACCCGGGATCACGTACAATGAGCAGTTCTTC | CASSRPGITYNEQFF
NA | TRBJ2-3 | TRBV10-3 | once | TGTGCCGTCGGATTTGAGGGGGATACGCAGTATTTT | CAVGFEGDTQYF
TRBD2 | TRBJ2-1 | TRBV9 | NA | TGTGCCAGCAGCGTAGCCGGCGGGGGGGTATACAATGAGCAGTTCTTC | CASSVAGGGVYNEQFF
NA | TRBJ2-2 | TRBV6-6 | NA | TGTGCCAGCAGTTACTCCTTAGGGCCCGGGGAGCTGTTTTTT | CASSYSLGPGELFF
NA | TRBJ2-2 | TRBV4-1 | NA | TGCGCCAGCAGCCAGCAACAGAGGAACACCGGGGAGCTGTTTTTT | CASSQQQRNTGELFF
NA | TRBJ2-7 | TRBV11-1 | once | TGTGCCAGCAGGGGGGCAGGGTGGTCCTACGAGCAGTACTTC | CASRGAGWSYEQYF
TRBD1 | TRBJ1-5 | TRBV19 | NA | TGTGCCAGTAGTATCCGGGACAGGGATCAGCCCCAGCATTTT | CASSIRDRDQPQHF
NA | TRBJ1-1 | TRBV29-1 | NA | TGCAGCGCCGCACAAGGTCCCACTGAAGCTTTCTTT | CSAAQGPTEAFF
TRBD2 | TRBJ2-5 | TRBV9 | NA | TGTGCCAGCAGCGTAGGGGGACTAGCGGGACAAGAGACCCAGTACTTC | CASSVGGLAGQETQYF
TRBD2 | TRBJ2-1 | TRBV7-3 | NA | TGTGCCAGCAGCCCCACCCCGGGACTAGCGGGGGCCAATGAGCAGTTCTTC | CASSPTPGLAGANEQFF
NA | TRBJ1-6 | TRBV4-1 | NA | TGCGCCAGCAGCCAAGATCCCCTATTGAATTCACCCCTCCACTTT | CASSQDPLLNSPLHF
NA | TRBJ2-3 | TRBV9 | NA | TGTGCCAGCAGCGTAATGGAGGAGGGTGCAGATACGCAGTATTTT | CASSVMEEGADTQYF
NA | TRBJ2-1 | TRBV6-5 | NA | TGTGCCAGCAGTCGGGGCCCGAACAATGAGCAGTTCTTC | CASSRGPNNEQFF
TRBD1 | TRBJ1-4 | TRBV25-1 | NA | TGTGCCAGCAGTGAGTTGGGGACAGGGGAACCTAATGAAAAACTGTTTTTT | CASSELGTGEPNEKLFF
NA | TRBJ1-1 | TRBV5-1 | few | TGCGCCAGCAGCTTGGAGAGACCGAACACTGAAGCTTTCTTT | CASSLERPNTEAFF
NA | TRBJ2-7 | TRBV6-1 | NA | TGTGCCAGCAGCGCACAGGGCGTAGGCGAGCAGTACTTC | CASSAQGVGEQYF
TRBD2 | TRBJ2-6 | TRBV4-2 | NA | TGTGCCAGCAGCCACCAAACCCGACTAGCGGCCTACTCTGGGGCCAACGTCCTGACTTTC | CASSHQTRLAAYSGANVLTF
NA | TRBJ2-1 | TRBV19 | NA | TGTGCCAGTAGTGTGGGGGCTAGTCTGAATGAGCAGTTCTTC | CASSVGASLNEQFF
NA | TRBJ2-7 | TRBV6-1 | NA | TGTGCCAGCAGTGAAGAGATCACGGTGTCAGCCTTACGAGTGCAGTACTTC | CASSEEITVSALRVQYF
NA | TRBJ1-5 | TRBV6-1 | NA | TGTGCCAGCACCCACCTGGGGGGTGGCAATCAGCCCCAGCATTTT | CASTHLGGGNQPQHF
NA | TRBJ2-3 | TRBV5-1 | NA | TGCGCCAGCAGCTTGCGTGGAGATACGCAGTATTTT | CASSLRGDTQYF
NA | TRBJ2-3 | TRBV10-3 | NA | TGTGCCAGCAGTGAAACAGATACGCAGTATTTT | CASSETDTQYF
TRBD2 | TRBJ2-1 | TRBV9 | NA | TGTGCCAGCACACCGGGGGGGACTAGCTCCTACAATGAGCAGTTCTTC | CASTPGGTSSYNEQFF
TRBD1 | TRBJ2-1 | TRBV14 | once | TGTGCCAGCAGCCAAGATCGTGCCGGACAGGGGAGAGATGAGCAGTTCTTC | CASSQDRAGQGRDEQFF
NA | TRBJ1-3 | TRBV9 | NA | TGTGCCAGCAGCGTGGTCGGCGACAGCCTCTCTGGAAACACCATATATTTT | CASSVVGDSLSGNTIYF
NA | TRBJ1-2 | TRBV10-2 | NA | TGCGCCAGCAGTGAGTTAGGGCCCGGCTACACCTTC | CASSELGPGYTF